This T cell receptor beta chain was recorded in a study of long-term antiretroviral therapy in people with HIV. Study outcomes and limitations: Patients on ART gained diversity, which nonetheless stayed below transplant donor controls.

On this clone itself: The antigen remains unidentified.

Survey-level resolution applied to immunoSEQ assay v3.0. The study targeted roughly 35,000-50,000 T-cell genomes per sample in sequencing. Generated by immunoSEQ multiplex PCR, the TCRdb table keeps only in-frame clones and is missing some. The sample contains just over 8,500 clones, 78% of which appear only once. The CDR3 sequence is 15 residues long. Germline assignment: CDR1 KGHSH and CDR2 LQKENI. Trimming took 3 bases from V and 0 from J, leaving 11 bases between them. The rearrangement joins TRBV18 to TRBJ1-1; D is ambiguous. The material sequenced was unsorted PBMCs, taken 0.6 years before starting antiretroviral therapy. The source of this sequence is a man aged 35 to 55 with HIV. The CDR3 sequence is CASSPSQTLNTEAFF. As DNA, the CDR3 is TGTGCCAGCTCACCCAGCCAGACCCTGAACACTGAAGCTTTCTTT. Combining the CDR3 with reference TRBV18 and TRBJ1-1 gives the whole variable domain NAGVMQNPRHLVRRRGQEARLRCSPMKGHSHVYWYRQLPEEGLKFMVYLQKENIIDESGMPKERFSAEFPKEGPSILRIQQVVRGDSAAYFCASSPSQTLNTEAFFGQGTRLTVV.